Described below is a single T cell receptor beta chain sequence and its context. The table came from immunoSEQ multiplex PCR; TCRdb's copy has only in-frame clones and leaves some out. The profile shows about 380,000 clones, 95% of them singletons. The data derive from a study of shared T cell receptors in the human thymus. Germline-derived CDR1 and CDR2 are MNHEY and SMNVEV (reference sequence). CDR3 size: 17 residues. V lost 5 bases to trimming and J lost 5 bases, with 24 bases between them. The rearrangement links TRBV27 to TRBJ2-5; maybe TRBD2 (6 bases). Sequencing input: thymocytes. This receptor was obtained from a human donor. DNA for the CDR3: TGTGCCAGCAGTCTCCAACCTCCTAGCGATATCCTGGAGACCCAGTACTTC. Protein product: CASSLQPPSDILETQYF.